This T cell receptor beta chain was profiled in a study of response to subunit inactivated influenza vaccine. Study-wide points: Authors suggested that a seasonal influenza vaccination recruits few new T cells each time.

Concerning this clonotype itself: As yet, its antigen is unknown.

Using its own MiXCR run on the RT-PCR reads, TCRdb lists one record per CDR3 protein. The data hold about 780,000 distinct CDR3 sequences, with around a sixth observed a single time. Per the germline V gene, CDR1 is SGHDN and CDR2 is FVKESK. The CDR3 contains 12 residues. V was clipped by 4 bases and J by 7 bases, with 8 bases between them. This TCR derives from a middle-aged man who received an inactivated influenza vaccine. The V call is TRBV14, the J call TRBJ2-4; no clear D. This specimen consisted of PBMCs from blood, obtained more than 4 days after vaccination. This chain's CDR3 is CASSPAGNIQYF. The CDR3 DNA sequence: TGTGCCAGCAGCCCAGCCGGGAACATTCAGTACTTC.